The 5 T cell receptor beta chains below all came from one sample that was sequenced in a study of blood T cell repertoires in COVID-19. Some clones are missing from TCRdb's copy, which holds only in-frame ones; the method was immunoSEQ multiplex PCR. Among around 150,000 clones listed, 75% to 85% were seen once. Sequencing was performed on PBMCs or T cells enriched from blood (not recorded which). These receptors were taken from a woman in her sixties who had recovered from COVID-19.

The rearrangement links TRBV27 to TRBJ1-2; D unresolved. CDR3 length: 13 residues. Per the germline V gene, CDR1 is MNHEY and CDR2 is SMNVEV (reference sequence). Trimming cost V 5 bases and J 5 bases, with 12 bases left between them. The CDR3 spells CASSAGPKYGYTF. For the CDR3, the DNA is TGTGCCAGCAGTGCGGGTCCCAAGTATGGCTACACCTTC.

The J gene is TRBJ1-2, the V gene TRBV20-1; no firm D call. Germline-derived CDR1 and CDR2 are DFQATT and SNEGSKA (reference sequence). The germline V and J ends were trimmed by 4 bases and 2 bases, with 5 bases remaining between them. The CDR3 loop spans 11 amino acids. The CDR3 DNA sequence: TGCAGTGCTAAACTCAACTATGGCTACACCTTC. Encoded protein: CSAKLNYGYTF.

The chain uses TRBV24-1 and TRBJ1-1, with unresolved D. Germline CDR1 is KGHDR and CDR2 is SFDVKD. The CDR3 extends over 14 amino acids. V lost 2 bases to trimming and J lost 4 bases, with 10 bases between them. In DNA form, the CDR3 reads TGTGCCACCAGTGATTCAGGCAGAGCCACTGAAGCTTTCTTT. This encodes CATSDSGRATEAFF.

This CDR3 reads CASRDRFNPSTGELFF. The CDR3, as DNA: TGTGCCAGCAGGGACAGGTTTAACCCTAGCACCGGGGAGCTGTTTTTT. The chain couples TRBV11-3 to TRBJ2-2; 7 bases agree with TRBD1. The V segment lost 6 bases and the J segment 4 bases; nucleotides outside the gene matches: 11. The germline V gene encodes CDR1 SGHNT and CDR2 YENEEA. The CDR3 has 16 residues.

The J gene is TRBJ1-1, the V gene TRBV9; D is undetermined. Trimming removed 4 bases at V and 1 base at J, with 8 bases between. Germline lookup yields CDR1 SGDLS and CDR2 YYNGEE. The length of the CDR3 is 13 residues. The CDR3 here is CASSRRQNTEAFF. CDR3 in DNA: TGTGCCAGCAGCCGCCGACAGAACACTGAAGCTTTCTTT.